This is a list of T cell receptor beta chains from one sample in a study of patients and donors after allogeneic stem cell transplantation. Via MiXCR, TCRdb re-called the RT-PCR reads, giving one row per CDR3 protein. Among 200,000 to 250,000 distinct CDR3 sequences listed, roughly 13% were seen once. Sequencing used blood, either unsorted or a sorted T cell fraction (not recorded which). All receptors come from a human donor who was either an allogeneic HSCT recipient or a stem cell or donor lymphocyte infusion donor (not recorded which). It is not recorded whose cells these are; they may come from a transplant donor. Each CDR3 is given with its conserved first and last residue. D genes are given only for firm matches. Not every row has a clone size; where given, it reads once, few, many or a size class.

abundance,d_gene,j_gene,v_gene,len,CDR3aa,CDR3nt
many,TRBD2,TRBJ2-5,TRBV3-1,15,CASSYSGGPQETQYF,TGTGCCAGCAGTTACAGCGGGGGGCCTCAAGAGACCCAGTACTTC
few,NA,TRBJ1-5,TRBV7-3,15,CASSLKQYSNQPQHF,TGTGCCAGCAGCTTAAAACAGTATAGCAATCAGCCCCAGCATTTT
few,TRBD1,TRBJ2-7,TRBV4-1,15,CASSQAGQGAGEQYF,TGCGCCAGCAGCCAAGCGGGACAGGGGGCGGGGGAGCAGTACTTC
few,NA,TRBJ2-3,TRBV20-1,18,CSARDFGHIHSRADTQYF,TGCAGTGCTAGAGACTTTGGACATATACACTCCCGGGCAGATACGCAGTATTTT
few,NA,TRBJ1-1,TRBV6-1,15,CASKTRGRGNTEAFF,TGTGCCAGCAAAACCCGAGGGAGGGGAAACACTGAAGCTTTCTTT
many,TRBD2,TRBJ2-1,TRBV28,14,CASSLSGGRDEQFF,TGTGCCAGCAGTTTATCGGGCGGGAGGGATGAGCAGTTCTTC
few,NA,TRBJ1-1,TRBV5-1,11,CASNQGTEAFF,TGCGCCAGCAACCAGGGCACTGAAGCTTTCTTT
few,NA,TRBJ2-7,TRBV5-1,13,CASSFRGDHEQYF,TGCGCCAGCAGCTTTAGAGGGGACCACGAGCAGTACTTC
NA,NA,TRBJ2-5,TRBV24-1,16,CATSDYSGQGRETQYF,TGTGCCACCAGTGATTATTCCGGGCAGGGCCGAGAGACCCAGTACTTC
many,TRBD2,TRBJ2-3,TRBV7-2,16,CASSSSGVAGYDTQYF,TGTGCCAGCAGCTCATCGGGGGTAGCGGGGTATGATACGCAGTATTTT